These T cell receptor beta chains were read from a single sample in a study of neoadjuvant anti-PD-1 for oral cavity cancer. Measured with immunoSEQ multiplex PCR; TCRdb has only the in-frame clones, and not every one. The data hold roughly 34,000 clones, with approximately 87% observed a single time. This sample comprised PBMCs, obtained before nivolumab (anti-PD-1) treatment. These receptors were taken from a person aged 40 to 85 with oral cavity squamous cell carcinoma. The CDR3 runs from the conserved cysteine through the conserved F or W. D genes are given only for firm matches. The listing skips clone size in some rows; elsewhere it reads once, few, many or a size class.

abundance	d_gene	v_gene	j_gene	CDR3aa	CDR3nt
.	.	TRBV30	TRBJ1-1	CAWRGGGGGEAFF	TGTGCCTGGAGGGGGGGTGGAGGAGGTGAAGCTTTCTTT
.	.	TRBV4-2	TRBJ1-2	CASSQARGSNYGYTF	TGTGCCAGCAGCCAGGCCAGGGGATCGAACTATGGCTACACCTTC
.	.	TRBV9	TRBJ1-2	CASSAPLGDGYGYTF	TGTGCCAGCAGCGCTCCTTTAGGGGACGGGTATGGCTACACCTTC
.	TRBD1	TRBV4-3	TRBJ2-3	CASSQGFFGQGSTDTQYF	TGCGCCAGCAGCCAAGGTTTTTTTGGACAGGGGAGCACAGATACGCAGTATTTT
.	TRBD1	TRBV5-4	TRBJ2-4	CASSPDRVGAKNIQYF	TGTGCCAGCAGCCCGGACAGGGTCGGAGCCAAAAACATTCAGTACTTC
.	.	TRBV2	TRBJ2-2	CASSGQGKAGELFF	TGTGCCAGCAGTGGGCAGGGGAAGGCCGGGGAGCTGTTTTTT
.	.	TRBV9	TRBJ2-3	CASSVVGASDTQYF	TGTGCCAGCAGCGTAGTAGGGGCTAGTGATACGCAGTATTTT
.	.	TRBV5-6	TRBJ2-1	CASSLVVGNEQFF	TGTGCCAGCAGCTTGGTAGTGGGCAATGAGCAGTTCTTC
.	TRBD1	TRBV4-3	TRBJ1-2	CASSRVLDRGSYGYTF	TGCGCCAGCAGCCGAGTATTGGACAGGGGTTCCTATGGCTACACCTTC
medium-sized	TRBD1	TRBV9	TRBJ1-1	CASSVVRGFAEAFF	TGTGCCAGCAGCGTAGTCAGGGGGTTCGCTGAAGCTTTCTTT
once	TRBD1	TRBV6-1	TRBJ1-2	CASRSQTGPNGYTF	TGTGCCAGCAGGTCCCAGACAGGGCCAAATGGCTACACCTTC
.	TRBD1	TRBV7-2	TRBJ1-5	CASSTTGSNQPQHF	TGTGCCAGCAGCACGACAGGGAGCAATCAGCCCCAGCATTTT
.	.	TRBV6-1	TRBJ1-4	CASSEAYGGPPGEKLFF	TGTGCCAGCAGTGAAGCGTATGGCGGTCCTCCGGGTGAAAAACTGTTTTTT
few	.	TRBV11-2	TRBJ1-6	CASSLEAGSYNSPLHF	TGTGCCAGCAGCTTAGAGGCAGGTTCCTATAATTCACCCCTCCACTTT
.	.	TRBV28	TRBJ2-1	CASSPFAGWGNNEQFF	TGTGCCAGCAGTCCGTTCGCGGGGTGGGGAAACAATGAGCAGTTCTTC
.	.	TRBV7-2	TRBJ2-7	CASIPGDNGYEQYF	TGTGCCAGCATCCCTGGGGACAACGGCTACGAGCAGTACTTC
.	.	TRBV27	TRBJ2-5	CASSFSRGETQYF	TGTGCCAGCAGTTTCTCCAGGGGTGAGACCCAGTACTTC
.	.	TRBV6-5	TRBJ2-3	CASTPGGGAQYF	TGTGCCAGCACTCCAGGGGGAGGGGCGCAGTATTTT
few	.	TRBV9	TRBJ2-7	CASSATGHEQYF	TGTGCCAGCAGCGCTACAGGTCACGAGCAGTACTTC
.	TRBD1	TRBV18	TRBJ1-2	CASSPKTGENYGYTF	TGTGCCAGCTCACCGAAGACAGGGGAAAACTATGGCTACACCTTC
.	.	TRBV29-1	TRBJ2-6	CSVAGSSSGANVLTF	TGCAGCGTGGCAGGTTCGAGCTCTGGGGCCAACGTCCTGACTTTC
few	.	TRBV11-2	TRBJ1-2	CASSLGRWGQKEDYTF	TGTGCCAGCAGCTTAGGGAGGTGGGGGCAGAAGGAGGACTACACCTTC
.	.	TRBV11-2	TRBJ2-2	CASSLPVNTGELFF	TGTGCCAGCAGCTTACCAGTTAACACCGGGGAGCTGTTTTTT
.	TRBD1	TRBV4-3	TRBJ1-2	CASSRQQGAHYGYTF	TGCGCCAGCAGCCGCCAACAGGGGGCCCACTATGGCTACACCTTC
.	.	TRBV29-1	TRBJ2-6	CSVGGQNSGANVLTF	TGCAGCGTTGGGGGCCAGAACTCTGGGGCCAACGTCCTGACTTTC
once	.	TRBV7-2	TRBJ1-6	CASSLDTPRSSPLHF	TGTGCCAGCAGCTTAGATACCCCCCGGAGTTCACCCCTCCACTTT
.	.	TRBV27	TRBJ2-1	CASSSFSLNNEQFF	TGTGCCAGCAGTTCCTTTTCCCTAAACAATGAGCAGTTCTTC
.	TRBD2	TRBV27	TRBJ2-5	CASSKAGVQETQYF	TGTGCCAGCAGTAAAGCGGGGGTTCAAGAGACCCAGTACTTC
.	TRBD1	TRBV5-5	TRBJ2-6	CASSLQGAVGANVLTF	TGTGCCAGCAGCTTACAGGGGGCGGTAGGGGCCAACGTCCTGACTTTC
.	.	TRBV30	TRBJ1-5	CAWSVLGNQPQHF	TGTGCCTGGAGTGTTTTGGGAAATCAGCCCCAGCATTTT
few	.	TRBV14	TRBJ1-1	CASSQEWVTEAFF	TGTGCCAGCAGCCAAGAATGGGTTACTGAAGCTTTCTTT
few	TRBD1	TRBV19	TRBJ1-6	CASSGETGGFSPLHF	TGTGCCAGTAGTGGTGAGACAGGGGGCTTTTCACCCCTCCACTTT
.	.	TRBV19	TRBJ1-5	CASSFARGLNQPQHF	TGTGCCAGTAGCTTCGCCAGGGGACTAAATCAGCCCCAGCATTTT
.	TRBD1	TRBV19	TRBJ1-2	CASTPDRGDYGYTF	TGTGCCAGTACCCCGGACAGGGGAGACTATGGCTACACCTTC
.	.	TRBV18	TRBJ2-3	CASSQTRTDTQYF	TGTGCCAGCTCGCAGACACGGACAGATACGCAGTATTTT
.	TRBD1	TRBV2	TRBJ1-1	CASGSGQGASFF	TGTGCCAGCGGATCGGGACAGGGGGCGAGTTTCTTT
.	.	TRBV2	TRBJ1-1	CASRGRGGAEAFF	TGTGCCAGCAGGGGTCGGGGAGGCGCTGAAGCTTTCTTT
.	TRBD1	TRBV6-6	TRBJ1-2	CASTRQGGFSYGYTF	TGTGCCAGCACGAGACAGGGAGGGTTTAGCTATGGCTACACCTTC
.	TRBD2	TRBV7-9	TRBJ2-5	CASSFRRGDQETQYF	TGTGCCAGCAGCTTTCGGCGGGGGGACCAAGAGACCCAGTACTTC
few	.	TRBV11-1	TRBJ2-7	CASSSTGNRYEQYF	TGTGCCAGCAGTAGTACAGGGAACCGCTACGAGCAGTACTTC
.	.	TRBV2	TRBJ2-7	CASSATVNSYEQYF	TGTGCCAGCAGTGCGACAGTAAACTCCTACGAGCAGTACTTC
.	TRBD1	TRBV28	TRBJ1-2	CASSSGTAYGYTF	TGTGCCAGCAGTTCCGGGACAGCCTATGGCTACACCTTC
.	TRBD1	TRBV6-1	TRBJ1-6	CASSDDRENSPLHF	TGTGCCAGCAGTGATGACAGGGAAAATTCACCCCTCCACTTT
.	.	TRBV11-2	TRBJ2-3	CASSLDGQPRDTQYF	TGTGCCAGCAGCTTAGACGGACAGCCTCGGGATACGCAGTATTTT
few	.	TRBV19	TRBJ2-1	CASSPSEEVQFF	TGTGCCAGTAGTCCCTCGGAGGAGGTGCAGTTCTTC
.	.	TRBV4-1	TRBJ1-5	CASSQEARGFNQPQHF	TGCGCCAGCAGCCAAGAGGCCAGGGGATTCAATCAGCCCCAGCATTTT
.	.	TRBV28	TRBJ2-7	CATSLTESYEQYF	TGTGCCACCTCCTTAACAGAGTCCTACGAGCAGTACTTC